The 5 T cell receptor beta chains listed next were all sequenced from one sample in a study of early stage breast cancer tumors (dated by TCRdb to the late 2010s). The library was produced with the immunoSEQ multiplex PCR assay. In its TCRdb copy, this immuneACCESS table keeps in-frame sequences only and misses some clones. Where compared with another copy, unresolved V genes explain less than half of these, and the others have no known cause. In this sample the table shows around 50,000 clones, roughly 83% of which occur a single time. 1.3% to 1.5% of the sample is taken by the ten largest. The sample comprised blood. The receptor source for this set is a person between 45 and 65 years old with breast cancer.

The chain joins TRBV30 to TRBJ2-1, with 14 positions matching TRBD2. CDR1 is GTSNPN, CDR2 SVGIG, per germline (reference sequence). V shed 1 base and J 5 bases; nucleotides not matched to a gene: 7. This CDR3 spans 17 amino acids. CDR3 protein: CAWSAGLAGGTNNEQFF. The CDR3 DNA sequence: TGTGCCTGGAGTGCAGGACTAGCGGGGGGAACCAACAATGAGCAGTTCTTC.

V is TRBV7-2 and J is TRBJ2-7; 7 bases match TRBD1. There are 15 residues in the CDR3. V gave up 5 bases and J gave up 4 bases; unmatched junction bases: 11. In germline, CDR1 is SGHTA, CDR2 FQGNSA. DNA for the CDR3: TGTGCCAGCAGCCGAAGTCGGGGACAGACATACGAGCAGTACTTC. It is translated as CASSRSRGQTYEQYF.

V gene TRBV11-2 combines with J gene TRBJ1-1; possibly TRBD1 for D (5 bases). Trimming left V 2 bases short and J 1 base short, with 8 bases between. Germline V gene data show CDR1 as SGHAT and CDR2 as FQNNGV. This CDR3 comprises 14 residues. Here the CDR3 reads CASSLSRGNTEAFF. The CDR3 nucleotides are TGTGCCAGCAGCTTATCTAGGGGGAACACTGAAGCTTTCTTT.

This clone was detected a few times. The chain recombines TRBV6-6 with TRBJ2-7; D remains unclear. The CDR3 loop spans 12 amino acids. CDR1 MNHNY and CDR2 SVGAGI come from the germline V gene (reference sequence). Trimming pared 5 bases from V and 0 bases from J, leaving 5 bases between. The CDR3 sequence: CASSPNSYEQYF. The DNA for the CDR3 is TGTGCCAGCAGTCCGAACTCCTACGAGCAGTACTTC.

V gene TRBV29-1 combines with J gene TRBJ2-1; 7 bases match TRBD1. This CDR3 has 13 amino acids. In germline, CDR1 is SQVTM, CDR2 ANQGSEA. J gave up 9 bases and V 7 bases, and 12 bases lay outside the gene matches. The CDR3 region is CSAERDSWSEQFF. The CDR3 DNA is TGCAGCGCCGAAAGGGACAGTTGGAGTGAGCAGTTCTTC.